The 27 T cell receptor beta chains in this list originate from one sample, sequenced in a study of T cells expressing NK-cell markers. TCRdb reprocessed the 5' RACE reads; each CDR3 protein has one entry and no DNA is given. In all, the sample yields some 450,000 distinct CDR3 sequences. The source material was blood T cells: a sorted CD56 or NKG2C T cell subset, CD4+ or CD8+ T cells, or bulk PBMC T cells (not recorded which). The source of these receptors is a woman aged 18-70 years in good health.

The gene calls are TRBV28 and TRBJ2-7; without DNA, the TCRdb call of TRBD2 cannot be checked. The germline V gene encodes CDR1 MDHEN and CDR2 SYDVKM. The CDR3 runs 15 residues. CDR3 in amino acids: CASSFGDGRNYEQYF.

This sequence joins TRBV6-1 and TRBJ2-3; TCRdb reports TRBD2, a call that lacks DNA to check it against. Looked up from germline, CDR1 is MNHNS and CDR2 is SASEGT. The CDR3 spans 16 residues. CDR3 loop: CASSPELAGLTDTQYF.

The chain couples TRBV6-2 or TRBV6-3 to TRBJ2-1; the TCRdb D gene call, TRBD2, has no DNA to confirm it. The CDR3 is 15 residues long. From germline, CDR1 is MNHEY and CDR2 SVGEGT. CDR3 sequence reads: CASSYGGGLYNEQFF.

The chain employs TRBV15 and TRBJ2-7; TCRdb returns TRBD2, unconfirmable since there is no DNA. The CDR3 runs to 15 residues. CDR1 is LNHNV and CDR2 is YYDKDF in the germline V gene (reference sequence). CDR3 protein: CATSRGGPSSYEQYF.

The chain couples TRBV5-1 to TRBJ2-7; without DNA, the TCRdb call of TRBD1 cannot be checked. Per germline, CDR1 SGHRS and CDR2 YFSETQ. CDR3 length equals 15 residues. CDR3 sequence reads: CASSWDLSLLYEQYF. The entire variable domain, with the rest obtained from reference TRBV5-1 and TRBJ2-7, is as follows: KAGVTQTPRYLIKTRGQQVTLSCSPISGHRSVSWYQQTPGQGLQFLFEYFSETQRNKGNFPGRFSGRQFSNSRSEMNVSTLELGDSALYLCASSWDLSLLYEQYFGPGTRLTVT.

The chain employs TRBV5-5 and TRBJ2-1; checking the TCRdb D call of TRBD1 is not possible without DNA. The CDR3 covers 18 residues. Germline V gene data show CDR1 as SGHKS and CDR2 as YYEKEE (reference sequence). The CDR3 spells CASSFLPRDRGQRDEQFF.

This chain connects TRBV5-1 to TRBJ1-1; TCRdb calls TRBD1, which cannot be checked without DNA. Germline V gives CDR1 SGHRS, CDR2 YFSETQ. This CDR3 spans 16 amino acids. The CDR3 sequence is CASSLAGGGGGTEAFF.

V usage is TRBV19 and J usage is TRBJ2-3; TCRdb's assignment of TRBD2 cannot be checked, as there is no DNA. Germline loops: CDR1 LNHDA, CDR2 SQIVND (reference sequence). CDR3 length: 16 residues. CDR3 sequence reads: CASSMSAGTSTDTQYF. Looking up the rest from reference TRBV19 and TRBJ2-3 gives the full variable domain: DGGITQSPKYLFRKEGQNVTLSCEQNLNHDAMYWYRQDPGQGLRLIYYSQIVNDFQKGDIAEGYSVSREKKESFPLTVTSAQKNPTAFYLCASSMSAGTSTDTQYFGPGTRLTVL.

This chain connects TRBV12-3 or TRBV12-4 to TRBJ1-6; TCRdb indicates TRBD1, and absent DNA this call remains unverified. The CDR3 runs to 15 residues. CDR3 region: CASSFGQGMYSPLHF.

The chain links TRBV7-2 to TRBJ2-1; the D call of TRBD1 rests on TCRdb alone, since no DNA is present to check it. CDR1 is SGHTA, CDR2 FQGNSA, per germline. There are 14 residues in the CDR3. The CDR3 reads CASRKGTGGNEQFF.

The CDR3 is CASSLSFGAGNQPQHF. The V gene is TRBV12-3 or TRBV12-4, the J gene TRBJ1-5; there is no DNA to check the TCRdb D call of TRBD1. There are 16 residues in the CDR3.

The V and J genes are TRBV19 and TRBJ2-1; the D call of TRBD1 rests on TCRdb alone, since no DNA is present to check it. This CDR3 has 18 amino acids. Germline CDR1 LNHDA, CDR2 SQIVND (reference sequence). CDR3 sequence reads: CASSIDSGRQSSYNEQFF.

The chain has TRBV11-2 and TRBJ2-3; there is no DNA to check the TCRdb D call of TRBD2. Germline V gives CDR1 SGHAT, CDR2 FQNNGV. The CDR3 covers 18 residues. The CDR3 spells CASSLRGLAGAQRDTQYF.

The chain has TRBV7-9 and TRBJ2-7; TCRdb's D call of TRBD1 is untestable without DNA. Per the germline V gene, CDR1 is SEHNR and CDR2 is FQNEAQ (reference sequence). This CDR3 is built from 16 residues. CDR3 loop: CASSAWGQDISYEQYF.

The chain combines TRBV7-3 with TRBJ2-3. The germline gives CDR1 SGHTA, CDR2 FQGTGA. CDR3 length: 15 residues. This CDR3 is CASSLSAVSTDTQYF.

V and J are TRBV4-3 and TRBJ2-5; TCRdb lists TRBD2, though no DNA is available to test this call. The CDR3 spans 16 residues. Germline CDR1 and CDR2: LGHNA and YSLEER. The CDR3 here is CASSRGTSGPQETQYF.

V usage is TRBV7-9 and J usage is TRBJ1-2; TCRdb calls TRBD1, which cannot be checked without DNA. The CDR3 consists of 14 residues. The germline gives CDR1 SEHNR, CDR2 FQNEAQ (reference sequence). The CDR3 loop is CASTGVGGVYGYTF.

This chain connects TRBV27 to TRBJ2-1. CDR1 and CDR2 from the germline V gene are MNHEY and SMNVEV (reference sequence). The CDR3 length is 16 residues. CDR3 residues: CASRTFLRASYNEQFF.

This chain uses TRBV10-3 with TRBJ2-1. The CDR3 extends over 13 amino acids. Germline V gene lookup returns CDR1 ENHRY and CDR2 SYGVKD. The chain's CDR3 is CAISETQYNEQFF.

The chain links TRBV4-3 to TRBJ2-6. The CDR3 has 17 amino acids. The germline gives CDR1 LGHNA, CDR2 YSLEER. The CDR3 loop is CASSQDWQNSGANVLTF.

The rearrangement joins TRBV20-1 to TRBJ1-2; as DNA is missing, the TRBD1 call by TCRdb cannot be tested. The germline gives CDR1 DFQATT, CDR2 SNEGSKA (reference sequence). The CDR3 loop spans 12 amino acids. The CDR3 sequence is CSARDPATGSTF.

V is TRBV5-1 and J is TRBJ2-5; checking the TCRdb D call of TRBD1 is not possible without DNA. The CDR3 loop spans 14 amino acids. Germline V gene data show CDR1 as SGHRS and CDR2 as YFSETQ. This chain's CDR3 is CASSLWTGQETQYF.

The J gene is TRBJ1-5, the V gene TRBV6-5. This CDR3 comprises 16 residues. CDR1 is MNHEY, CDR2 SVGAGI, per germline. The CDR3 here is CASSSGPRASNQPQHF.

The CDR3 loop is CSARVGQVYSPLHF. The rearrangement links TRBV20-1 to TRBJ1-6; the TRBD1 assignment by TCRdb is unverifiable without DNA. Germline V lookup: CDR1 DFQATT, CDR2 SNEGSKA (reference sequence). This CDR3 has 14 residues.

The chain carries TRBV20-1 and TRBJ2-7. Germline V gives CDR1 DFQATT, CDR2 SNEGSKA (reference sequence). The CDR3 contains 15 residues. CDR3: CSARDRAGAPPEQYF.

CDR3 sequence: CASSRIQGGGEQFF. This sequence joins TRBV5-4 and TRBJ2-1; TCRdb selects TRBD1, and the lack of DNA leaves this call unchecked. Germline assignment: CDR1 SGHNT and CDR2 YYREEE (reference sequence). The CDR3 runs to 14 residues.

The genes are TRBV7-3 and TRBJ1-1; no DNA is available, so the TRBD1 call from TCRdb remains unchecked. The CDR3 has 14 residues. Germline lookup yields CDR1 SGHTA and CDR2 FQGTGA. This CDR3 reads CASSLTGVGTEAFF.